The sample holds a few counts of the clone carrying this T cell receptor (beta chain). This specimen belongs to a study of T cells in Graves' hyperthyroidism and ophthalmopathy. Orbital computed tomography and thyroid ultrasound, together with serum TRAb and thyroxine and clinical symptoms, were used for diagnoses. Germline-derived CDR1 and CDR2 are MNHNS and SASEGT. This CDR3 has 14 amino acids. The trim removed 5 bases at V and 4 bases at J, leaving 5 bases unmatched. TCR beta CDR3 regions were amplified from RNA. RT-PCR in the first round (using the HTBI primer set) targeted the TCR CDR3. TCRdb used MiXCR to reprocess the multiplex PCR reads, holding one entry per CDR3 protein. The sample lists 300,000 or so distinct CDR3 sequences; 15% to 20% were seen once.

The source of this sequence is a woman in her forties or fifties with Graves' hyperthyroidism. The source material was blood. The chain joins TRBV6-1 to TRBJ2-3; TRBD1 agrees at 8 bases. In DNA, the CDR3 is TGTGCCAGCAGTAAAGGACAGGGAGCAGATACGCAGTATTTT. Translating gives CASSKGQGADTQYF.